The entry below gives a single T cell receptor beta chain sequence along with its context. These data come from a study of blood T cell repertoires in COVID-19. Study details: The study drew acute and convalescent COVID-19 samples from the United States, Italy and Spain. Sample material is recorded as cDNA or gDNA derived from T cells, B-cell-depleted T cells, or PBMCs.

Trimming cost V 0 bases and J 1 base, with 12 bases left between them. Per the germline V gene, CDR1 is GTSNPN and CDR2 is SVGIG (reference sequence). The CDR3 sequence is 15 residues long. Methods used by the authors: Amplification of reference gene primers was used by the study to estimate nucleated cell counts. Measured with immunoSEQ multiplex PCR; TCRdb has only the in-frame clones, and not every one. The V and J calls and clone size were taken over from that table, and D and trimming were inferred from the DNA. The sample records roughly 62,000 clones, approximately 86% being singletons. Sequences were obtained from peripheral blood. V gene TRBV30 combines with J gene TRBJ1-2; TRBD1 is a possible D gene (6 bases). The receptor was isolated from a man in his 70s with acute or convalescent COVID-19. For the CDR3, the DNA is TGTGCCTGGAGTGTGAACAGGGAAGGTAACTATGGCTACACCTTC. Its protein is CAWSVNREGNYGYTF.